A single sample is the source of the 8 T cell receptor beta chains below, sequenced in a study of blood T cell repertoires in COVID-19. Generated by immunoSEQ multiplex PCR, the TCRdb table keeps only in-frame clones and is missing some. The sample consists of about 340,000 clones, about nine tenths of them appearing once. The sequenced sample consisted of peripheral blood. The receptors were sampled from a woman in her seventies with COVID-19, enrolled during active disease.

The V and J genes are TRBV5-6 and TRBJ2-3, with TRBD2 as a possible D gene (7 bases). Trimming took 3 bases from V and 2 from J, leaving 16 bases between them. The CDR3 has 16 residues. Germline V lookup: CDR1 SGHDT, CDR2 YYEEEE. In DNA form, the CDR3 reads TGTGCCAGCAGCTCGTACGGGGGGCGGGACACAGATACGCAGTATTTT. Translating gives CASSSYGGRDTDTQYF.

This chain uses TRBV18 with TRBJ1-4; 7 bases map to TRBD1. V trimming: 3 bases; J trimming: 7 bases; junction bases outside the gene matches: 8. The CDR3 has 15 amino acids. Germline lookup yields CDR1 KGHSH and CDR2 LQKENI. CDR3 sequence: CASSPNRGYGEKLFF. The CDR3 coding sequence is TGTGCCAGCTCACCCAACAGGGGTTACGGTGAAAAACTGTTTTTT.

The V call is TRBV5-4, the J call TRBJ1-2, with 7 bases fitting TRBD1. The CDR3 extends over 15 amino acids. Germline CDR1 reads SGHNT; CDR2 reads YYREEE (reference sequence). V lost 0 bases to trimming and J lost 4 bases; unmatched junction nucleotides: 6. The CDR3 DNA reads as TGTGCCAGCAGCTTGGAGGGGGCTGGGAGCTATGGCTACACCTTC. Translated: CASSLEGAGSYGYTF.

The chain combines TRBV12-3 or TRBV12-4 with TRBJ1-2; possible D gene TRBD1, 5 bases. V was shortened by 5 bases and J by 12 bases, with 13 bases between the two germline ends. The CDR3 has 11 amino acids. The CDR3 spells CASSLGQVDTF. The DNA of the CDR3 is TGTGCCAGCAGTCTGGGGCAGGTGGACACCTTC.

The J gene is TRBJ2-2, the V gene TRBV27; 7 nucleotides agree with TRBD1. V trimming: 4 bases; J trimming: 4 bases; junction bases outside the gene matches: 3. The germline V gene encodes CDR1 MNHEY and CDR2 SMNVEV (reference sequence). This CDR3 comprises 14 residues. CDR3 DNA: TGTGCCAGCAGTTACGGGACAGCCACCGGGGAGCTGTTTTTT. Protein product: CASSYGTATGELFF.

The V call is TRBV28, the J call TRBJ1-4; TRBD1 agrees at 9 bases. V lost 3 bases to trimming and J lost 8 bases; unmatched junction nucleotides: 10. The CDR3 is 16 amino acids. Germline V gene sequence: CDR1 MDHEN, CDR2 SYDVKM. The CDR3 here is CASSFGTGRGKEKLFF. Written as DNA, the CDR3 is TGTGCCAGCAGTTTTGGGACAGGGAGAGGAAAGGAAAAACTGTTTTTT.

The chain recombines TRBV15 with TRBJ1-3; tentative D call: TRBD1 (5 bases). The V end lost 7 bases, the J end lost 4 bases, and 20 bases lay between the germline ends. Germline CDR1 is LNHNV and CDR2 is YYDKDF (reference sequence). The CDR3 consists of 16 residues. CDR3 residues: CATNPPGGKVGNTIYF. Here the CDR3 DNA reads TGTGCCACCAATCCCCCGGGGGGGAAAGTAGGAAACACCATATATTTT.

This chain uses TRBV10-1 with TRBJ1-2; 7 nucleotides agree with TRBD1. This CDR3 is built from 14 residues. Germline lookup yields CDR1 WNHNN and CDR2 SYGVQD (reference sequence). Losses at the gene ends were 6 bases for V and 2 bases for J; bases not matched to a gene: 6. The CDR3 loop is CASRQGQSNYGYTF. In DNA form, the CDR3 reads TGCGCCAGCAGACAGGGACAGAGCAACTATGGCTACACCTTC.